This T cell receptor (beta chain) stems from a study of T cells in Graves' hyperthyroidism and ophthalmopathy. This clonotype was observed a few times. Amplified TCR beta CDR3 regions derived from RNA transcripts. When the TCR CDR3 underwent first-round RT-PCR, the HTBI primer set was used. TCRdb reprocessed the multiplex PCR reads with MiXCR, giving one entry per CDR3 protein. The sample has hundreds of thousands of distinct CDR3 sequences, around 15% seen once. Germline values: CDR1 LNHNV, CDR2 YYDKDF (reference sequence). This CDR3 has 16 residues. Trimming removed 0 bases from V and 7 bases from J, with 16 bases in between.

The V gene is TRBV15, the J gene TRBJ1-5, with D tentatively TRBD1 (5 bases). This receptor was obtained from a woman aged 35 to 49 with Graves' hyperthyroidism. Material: blood. The CDR3 coding sequence is TGTGCCACCAGCAGAGAGAGGGGAGAACTGACCCAGCCCCAGCATTTT. Translated, it gives CATSRERGELTQPQHF.